A single sample is the source of the 7 T cell receptor beta chains below, sequenced in a study of blood T cell repertoires in COVID-19. Using immunoSEQ multiplex PCR, the repertoire was profiled, and TCRdb retains in-frame clones only, with some absent. The repertoire holds a few hundred thousand clones, with approximately 87% as singletons. Sequencing was performed on peripheral blood. The receptors here all came from a woman in her 30s with COVID-19, enrolled during active disease.

The chain recombines TRBV28 with TRBJ1-2, with TRBD1 matching over 8 bases. This CDR3 spans 13 amino acids. Germline CDR1 reads MDHEN; CDR2 reads SYDVKM. The V gene end was trimmed by 6 bases and the J gene end by 5 bases; junction bases not matched to a gene: 5. CDR3 DNA: TGTGCCAGCAGCGACAGGGGAGGGTATGGCTACACCTTC. It translates to CASSDRGGYGYTF.

The chain employs TRBV6-6 and TRBJ2-1; perhaps TRBD1 as D (5 bases). Trimming removed 6 bases from V and 5 bases from J, with 17 bases in between. The germline V gene has CDR1 MNHNY and CDR2 SVGAGI (reference sequence). This CDR3 region has 15 residues. The CDR3 reads CASSWSTEMNNEQFF. Here the CDR3 DNA reads TGTGCCAGCAGCTGGTCGACAGAAATGAACAATGAGCAGTTCTTC.

The chain employs TRBV18 and TRBJ2-1; TRBD2 aligns across 10 bases. This CDR3 spans 15 amino acids. The germline CDR1 and CDR2 sequences are KGHSH and LQKENI. Losses at the gene ends were 5 bases for V and 3 bases for J; bases not matched to a gene: 4. The DNA for the CDR3 is TGTGCCAGCTCATCCTTAGCGGGAGGCTACAATGAGCAGTTCTTC. The encoded protein is CASSSLAGGYNEQFF.

The rearrangement uses TRBV29-1 and TRBJ2-5; 7 nucleotides agree with TRBD2. Germline trimming cut 6 bases from V and 1 base from J; bases unmatched to any gene: 5. The CDR3 consists of 13 residues. Looked up from germline, CDR1 is SQVTM and CDR2 is ANQGSEA. CDR3 amino acids: CSVAGVPQETQYF. CDR3 nucleotides: TGCAGCGTGGCGGGAGTACCCCAAGAGACCCAGTACTTC.

The rearrangement links TRBV27 to TRBJ2-3; TRBD2 matches 10 bases. Germline assignment: CDR1 MNHEY and CDR2 SMNVEV (reference sequence). CDR3 size: 16 residues. Trimming cost V 4 bases and J 6 bases; bases outside gene matches: 10. CDR3 DNA: TGTGCCAGCAGTTCGGCGGCAGCGGGAGGGCCGGATACGCAGTATTTT. It yields the protein CASSSAAAGGPDTQYF.

This chain links TRBV28 with TRBJ2-6; possible D gene TRBD2, 5 bases. The CDR3 contains 15 residues. Trimming pared 2 bases from V and 2 bases from J, leaving 7 bases between. CDR1 is MDHEN and CDR2 is SYDVKM in the germline V gene. CDR3 amino acids: CASSLPGTGANVLTF. For the CDR3, the DNA is TGTGCCAGCAGTTTACCGGGGACTGGGGCCAACGTCCTGACTTTC.

This chain connects TRBV19 to TRBJ2-5; TRBD2 agrees at 13 bases. J lost 5 bases, V lost 3 bases, and 6 bases had no gene match. The CDR3 length is 16 residues. The germline V gene has CDR1 LNHDA and CDR2 SQIVND (reference sequence). The CDR3 is CASSMGLAGRDETQYF. The CDR3 DNA follows: TGTGCCAGTAGTATGGGACTAGCGGGAAGGGATGAGACCCAGTACTTC. The full variable domain, its missing parts supplied by reference TRBV19 and TRBJ2-5, is DGGITQSPKYLFRKEGQNVTLSCEQNLNHDAMYWYRQDPGQGLRLIYYSQIVNDFQKGDIAEGYSVSREKKESFPLTVTSAQKNPTAFYLCASSMGLAGRDETQYFGPGTRLLVL.